The 11 T cell receptor beta chains listed next were all sequenced from one sample in a study of vaccination effects on CD4 cells after COVID-19. Sequencing used immunoSEQ multiplex PCR; TCRdb keeps in-frame clones, though not all of them. In the table there are about 73,000 clones, around 81% of which are singletons. No antigen is known for these receptors. ViraFEST expansion of antigen-specific CD4+ T cells with viral peptide pools preceded sequencing. Culture lasted under 13 days before CD4+ T cell isolation. Vaccinated recipients, who were negative for nucleocapsid antibodies, had no history of SARS-CoV-2 infection. The input for sequencing was CD4+ T cells from PBMCs cultured with SARS-CoV-2 spike peptides, taken before COVID-19 vaccination. These TCRs come from a human donor who received a COVID-19 vaccine.

This rearrangement joins TRBV27 to TRBJ2-3; D assignment may be TRBD1 or TRBD2 (5 bases each). Germline CDR1 is MNHEY and CDR2 is SMNVEV (reference sequence). The CDR3 is 13 residues long. Trimming removed 3 bases from V and 7 bases from J, with 11 bases in between. CDR3 residues: CASSFGRGHTQYF. The CDR3 coding sequence is TGTGCCAGCAGTTTCGGTAGGGGACATACGCAGTATTTT.

The chain recombines TRBV6-4 with TRBJ1-2, with TRBD1 matching 7 bases. Germline V gene lookup returns CDR1 MRHNA and CDR2 SNTAGT. V lost 5 bases to trimming and J lost 6 bases; unmatched junction nucleotides: 6. The CDR3 loop spans 13 amino acids. The CDR3 region is CASSTRQGDGYTF. CDR3 DNA: TGTGCCAGCAGTACACGACAGGGCGATGGCTACACCTTC.

In this sample, this clone turned up once. The J gene is TRBJ2-1, the V gene TRBV19; tentatively, D is TRBD1 or TRBD2 (5 bases each). V lost 5 bases and J 4 bases, leaving 15 bases between the germline ends. The CDR3 loop spans 15 amino acids. CDR1 and CDR2 (germline): LNHDA, SQIVND (reference sequence). CDR3 sequence reads: CASSLTGGTYNEQFF. The CDR3 DNA is TGTGCCAGTAGTTTAACTGGGGGAACTTACAATGAGCAGTTCTTC. Full variable domain (missing parts from reference TRBV19 and TRBJ2-1): DGGITQSPKYLFRKEGQNVTLSCEQNLNHDAMYWYRQDPGQGLRLIYYSQIVNDFQKGDIAEGYSVSREKKESFPLTVTSAQKNPTAFYLCASSLTGGTYNEQFFGPGTRLTVL.

This sequence joins TRBV9 and TRBJ1-6; D is ambiguous. Germline CDR1 reads SGDLS; CDR2 reads YYNGEE. CDR3 size: 15 residues. Trimming removed 4 bases at V and 10 bases at J, with 18 bases between. CDR3 in amino acids: CASSPRREAESPLHF. CDR3 DNA: TGTGCCAGCAGCCCCCGGCGGGAGGCAGAGTCACCCCTCCACTTT. The full variable domain, completed using reference TRBV9 and TRBJ1-6, is DSGVTQTPKHLITATGQRVTLRCSPRSGDLSVYWYQQSLDQGLQFLIQYYNGEERAKGNILERFSAQQFPDLHSELNLSSLELGDSALYFCASSPRREAESPLHFGNGTRLTVT.

The chain recombines TRBV5-6 with TRBJ1-1; D call uncertain. Per the germline V gene, CDR1 is SGHDT and CDR2 is YYEEEE. Trimming removed 2 bases from V and 1 base from J, with 12 bases in between. This CDR3 is 15 amino acids long. The CDR3, as DNA: TGTGCCAGCAGCTTCCGTGGGAGCGGGAACACTGAAGCTTTCTTT. It codes for CASSFRGSGNTEAFF.

The V and J genes are TRBV7-2 and TRBJ2-1; 11 positions match TRBD2. V dropped 1 base and J dropped 4; count of bases not matched to a gene: 9. The germline CDR1 and CDR2 sequences are SGHTA and FQGNSA. CDR3 size: 18 residues. Here the CDR3 DNA reads TGTGCCAGCAGCTTAGTAGCTAGCGGGGGGTTCGTGTACAATGAGCAGTTCTTC. Translated, it gives CASSLVASGGFVYNEQFF.

The V and J genes are TRBV4-2 and TRBJ2-5; D uncertain. Looked up from germline, CDR1 is LGHNA and CDR2 is YNFKEQ. V dropped 1 base and J dropped 3 bases, with 15 bases sitting between them. The CDR3 length is 16 residues. CDR3 loop: CASSQGFGLREETQYF. CDR3 bases: TGTGCCAGCAGCCAAGGTTTCGGGCTCCGTGAAGAGACCCAGTACTTC.

This clone is a singleton in its sample. This chain uses TRBV9 with TRBJ1-4, with 8 positions matching TRBD1. CDR3 size: 17 residues. CDR1 and CDR2 (germline): SGDLS, YYNGEE. With 0 bases clipped from V and 7 bases from J, the junction kept 11 bases outside the gene matches. The CDR3 nucleotides read TGTGCCAGCAGCGTAGGAATCTCAGGGGGCGCGGGTGAAAAACTGTTTTTT. Translated, it gives CASSVGISGGAGEKLFF.

This chain's CDR3 is CASSRGTSGGTDTQYF. DNA for the CDR3: TGTGCCAGCAGCAGAGGGACTAGCGGGGGCACAGATACGCAGTATTTT. The V gene is TRBV7-3, the J gene TRBJ2-3; 13 bases are a match to TRBD2. The CDR3 is made up of 16 amino acids. Germline assignment: CDR1 SGHTA and CDR2 FQGTGA. With 5 bases clipped from V and 1 base from J, the junction kept 3 bases outside the gene matches. The entire variable domain, with the rest obtained from reference TRBV7-3 and TRBJ2-3, is as follows: GAGVSQTPSNKVTEKGKYVELRCDPISGHTALYWYRQSLGQGPEFLIYFQGTGAADDSGLPNDRFFAVRPEGSVSTLKIQRTERGDSAVYLCASSRGTSGGTDTQYFGPGTRLTVL.

The chain carries TRBV5-1 and TRBJ2-1, with D possibly being TRBD1 (5 bases). From germline, CDR1 is SGHRS and CDR2 YFSETQ. CDR3 length: 14 amino acids. V lost 0 bases and J 10 bases, leaving 14 bases between the germline ends. DNA of the CDR3: TGCGCCAGCAGCTTGGCCTCAGGGTTGGGCGAGCAGTTCTTC. It yields the protein CASSLASGLGEQFF.

In this sample, this clone turned up a few times. This chain connects TRBV11-2 to TRBJ1-2, with 9 nucleotides matching TRBD1. J lost 7 bases, V lost 4 bases, and 10 bases had no gene match. Germline CDR1 and CDR2: SGHAT and FQNNGV. CDR3 length equals 15 residues. CDR3 nucleotides: TGTGCCAGCAGCTCACAGGGGGCTGAGTTTGGTGGCTACACCTTC. Translation: CASSSQGAEFGGYTF. Supplemented by reference TRBV11-2 and TRBJ1-2, the full variable domain reads EAGVAQSPRYKIIEKRQSVAFWCNPISGHATLYWYQQILGQGPKLLIQFQNNGVVDDSQLPKDRFSAERLKGVDSTLKIQPAKLEDSAVYLCASSSQGAEFGGYTFGSGTRLTVV.